This T cell receptor beta chain was captured by sequencing in a study of blood T cell repertoires in COVID-19. The wider study: From T cells, B-cell-depleted T cells, or PBMCs came the material, which was cDNA or gDNA.

Produced via immunoSEQ multiplex PCR; TCRdb's table is partial and in-frame only. Counted here are 400,000 or so clones, around 87% occurring once; the ten biggest clones make up about 2.1%. Sequencing was carried out using PBMCs or T cells enriched from blood (not recorded which). This sequence was found in a man in his forties in a cohort exposed to, infected with or recovered from COVID-19 (not recorded which).

CDR3 in amino acids: CASSQGDRATYEQYF. The CDR3 nucleotides read TGTGCCAGCAGCCAAGGGGACAGGGCAACCTACGAGCAGTACTTC. The gene calls are TRBV5-6 and TRBJ2-7; 9 nucleotides line up with TRBD1. Germline values: CDR1 SGHDT, CDR2 YYEEEE. This CDR3 has 15 amino acids. V was pared by 4 bases and J by 2 bases, with 7 bases of the junction left unmatched.